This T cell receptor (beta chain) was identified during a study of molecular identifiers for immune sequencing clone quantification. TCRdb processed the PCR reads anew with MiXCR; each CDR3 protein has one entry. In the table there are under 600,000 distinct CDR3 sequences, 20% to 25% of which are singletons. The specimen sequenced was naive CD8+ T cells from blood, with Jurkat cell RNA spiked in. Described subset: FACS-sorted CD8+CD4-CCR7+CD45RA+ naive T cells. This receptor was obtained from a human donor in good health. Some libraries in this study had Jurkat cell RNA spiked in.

The CDR3 reads CASSTDREQETQYF. As DNA, the CDR3 is TGTGCCAGCAGCACGGACAGGGAACAAGAGACCCAGTACTTC. This chain links TRBV7-8 with TRBJ2-5, with 8 bases that match TRBD1. Germline V gene sequence: CDR1 SGHVS, CDR2 FQNEAQ. The CDR3 is 14 residues long. V shed 5 bases and J 2 bases; nucleotides not matched to a gene: 4. The full variable domain, its missing parts supplied by reference TRBV7-8 and TRBJ2-5, is GAGVSQSPRYKVAKRGQDVALRCDPISGHVSLFWYQQALGQGPEFLTYFQNEAQLDKSGLPSDRFFAERPEGSVSTLKIQRTQQEDSAVYLCASSTDREQETQYFGPGTRLLVL.